This entry features one T cell receptor beta chain sequence. Antigen: not known. This sample is part of a study of cytomegalovirus exposure and HLA in healthy donors. General study points: Earlier results showed most TCR beta V segments being productive about 87% or about 30% of the time. Overall, some 160 TCR beta chains were annotated as cytomegalovirus-associated.

PCR was performed using 60 Vbeta and 13 Jbeta primers. Using immunoSEQ multiplex PCR, the repertoire was profiled, and TCRdb retains in-frame clones only, with some absent. This sample contains over 65,000 clones. The CDR3 extends over 14 amino acids. Per germline, CDR1 SEHNR and CDR2 FQNEAQ (reference sequence). V was trimmed by 0 bases and J by 1 base, leaving 6 bases between them. This rearrangement joins TRBV7-9 to TRBJ1-1; D gene uncertain. The receptor was derived from a woman aged 25-40 years in good health and CMV-seronegative. Source material: PBMCs. The CDR3 region is CASSLAGSNTEAFF. In nucleotides, the CDR3 is TGTGCCAGCAGCTTAGCCGGTTCGAACACTGAAGCTTTCTTT.